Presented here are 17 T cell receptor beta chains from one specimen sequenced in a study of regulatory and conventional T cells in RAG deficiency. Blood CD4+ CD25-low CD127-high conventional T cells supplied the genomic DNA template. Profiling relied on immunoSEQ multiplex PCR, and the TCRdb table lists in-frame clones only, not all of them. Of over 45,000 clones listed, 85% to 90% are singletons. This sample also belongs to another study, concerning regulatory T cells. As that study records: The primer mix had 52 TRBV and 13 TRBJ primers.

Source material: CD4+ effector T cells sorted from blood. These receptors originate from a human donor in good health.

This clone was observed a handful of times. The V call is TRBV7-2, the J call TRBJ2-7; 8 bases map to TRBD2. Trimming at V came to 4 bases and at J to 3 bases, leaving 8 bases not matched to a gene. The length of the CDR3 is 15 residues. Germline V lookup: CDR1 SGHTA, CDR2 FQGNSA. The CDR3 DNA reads TGTGCCAGCAGCTCCCAGCGGGAGATCCACTACGAGCAGTACTTC. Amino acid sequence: CASSSQREIHYEQYF.

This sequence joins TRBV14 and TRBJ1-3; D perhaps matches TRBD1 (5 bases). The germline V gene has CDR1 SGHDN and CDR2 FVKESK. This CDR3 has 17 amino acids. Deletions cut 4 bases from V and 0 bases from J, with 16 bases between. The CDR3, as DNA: TGTGCCAGCAGCCGACCGGGACGGATGAGCTCTGGAAACACCATATATTTT. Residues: CASSRPGRMSSGNTIYF.

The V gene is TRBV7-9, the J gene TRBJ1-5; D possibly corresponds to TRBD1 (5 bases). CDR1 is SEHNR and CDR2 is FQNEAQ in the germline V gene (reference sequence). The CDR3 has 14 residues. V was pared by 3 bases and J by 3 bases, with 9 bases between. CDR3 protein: CASSLGPSNQPQHF. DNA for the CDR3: TGTGCCAGCAGCTTGGGACCTTCCAATCAGCCCCAGCATTTT.

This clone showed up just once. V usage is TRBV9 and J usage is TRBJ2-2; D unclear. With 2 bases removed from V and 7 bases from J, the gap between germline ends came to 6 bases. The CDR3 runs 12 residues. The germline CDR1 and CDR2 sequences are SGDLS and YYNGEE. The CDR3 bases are TGTGCCAGCAGCGTTGATTACGGGGAGCTGTTTTTT. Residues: CASSVDYGELFF.

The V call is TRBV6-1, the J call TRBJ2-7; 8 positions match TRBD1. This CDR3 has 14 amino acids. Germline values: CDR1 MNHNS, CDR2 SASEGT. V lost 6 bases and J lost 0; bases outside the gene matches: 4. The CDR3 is CASSNGQGSYEQYF. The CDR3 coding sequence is TGTGCCAGCAGCAACGGACAGGGCTCCTACGAGCAGTACTTC.

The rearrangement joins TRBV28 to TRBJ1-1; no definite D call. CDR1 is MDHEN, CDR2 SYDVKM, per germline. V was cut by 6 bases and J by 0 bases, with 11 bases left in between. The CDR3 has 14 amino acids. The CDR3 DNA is TGTGCCAGCAGCCTAATACTTATGAACACTGAAGCTTTCTTT. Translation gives CASSLILMNTEAFF.

As DNA, the CDR3 is TGTGCCAGCAGCTTAGGCGGGGGGCCCTACAATGAGCAGTTCTTC. As protein: CASSLGGGPYNEQFF. V gene TRBV5-4 combines with J gene TRBJ2-1; 8 bases agree with TRBD2. There are 15 residues in the CDR3. The V gene's germline CDR1 is SGHNT and CDR2 YYREEE (reference sequence). Germline trimming cut 2 bases from V and 2 bases from J; bases unmatched to any gene: 3. The whole variable domain, remainder taken from reference TRBV5-4 and TRBJ2-1, is ETGVTQSPTHLIKTRGQQVTLRCSSQSGHNTVSWYQQALGQGPQFIFQYYREEENGRGNFPPRFSGLQFPNYSSELNVNALELDDSALYLCASSLGGGPYNEQFFGPGTRLTVL.

The CDR3 coding sequence is TGTGCCAGCAGTGATCTCGGGGCCGGGGAGCTGTTTTTT. This translates into CASSDLGAGELFF. V gene TRBV6-5 combines with J gene TRBJ2-2; D possibly corresponds to TRBD2 (5 bases). CDR3 length: 13 amino acids. CDR1 MNHEY and CDR2 SVGAGI come from the germline V gene. Trimming took off 5 bases at V and 6 bases at J, with 10 bases between the two ends.

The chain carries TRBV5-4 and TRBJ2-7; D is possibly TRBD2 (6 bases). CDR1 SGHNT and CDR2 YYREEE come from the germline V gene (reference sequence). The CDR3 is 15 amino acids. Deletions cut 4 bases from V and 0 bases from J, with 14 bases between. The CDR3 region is CASSVSGLSSYEQYF. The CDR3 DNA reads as TGTGCCAGCAGCGTGAGCGGGCTCAGCTCCTACGAGCAGTACTTC.

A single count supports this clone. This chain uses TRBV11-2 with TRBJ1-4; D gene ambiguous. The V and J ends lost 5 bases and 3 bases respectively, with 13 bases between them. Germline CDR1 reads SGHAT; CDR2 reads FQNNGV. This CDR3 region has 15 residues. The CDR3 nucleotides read TGTGCCAGCAGCCAAACATGGCTGGCTAATGAAAAACTGTTTTTT. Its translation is CASSQTWLANEKLFF. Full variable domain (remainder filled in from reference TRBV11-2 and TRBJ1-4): EAGVAQSPRYKIIEKRQSVAFWCNPISGHATLYWYQQILGQGPKLLIQFQNNGVVDDSQLPKDRFSAERLKGVDSTLKIQPAKLEDSAVYLCASSQTWLANEKLFFGSGTQLSVL.

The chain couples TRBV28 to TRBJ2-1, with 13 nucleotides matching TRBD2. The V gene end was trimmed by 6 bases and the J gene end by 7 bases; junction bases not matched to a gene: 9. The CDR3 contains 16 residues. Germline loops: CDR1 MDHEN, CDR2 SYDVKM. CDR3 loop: CASSPTSGRAKNEQFF. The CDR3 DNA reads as TGTGCCAGCAGCCCTACTAGCGGGAGGGCCAAGAATGAGCAGTTCTTC.

CDR3 sequence: CASSHRAMSGNTIYF. The CDR3 DNA sequence: TGTGCCAGCTCACACAGGGCGATGAGTGGAAACACCATATATTTT. The chain joins TRBV18 to TRBJ1-3, with D possibly TRBD1 on 6 matching bases. The CDR3 is 15 amino acids. Trimming stripped 4 bases from V and 3 bases from J, with 13 bases between. Germline V gene data show CDR1 as KGHSH and CDR2 as LQKENI. The full variable domain, with the rest looked up from reference TRBV18 and TRBJ1-3, is NAGVMQNPRHLVRRRGQEARLRCSPMKGHSHVYWYRQLPEEGLKFMVYLQKENIIDESGMPKERFSAEFPKEGPSILRIQQVVRGDSAAYFCASSHRAMSGNTIYFGEGSWLTVV.

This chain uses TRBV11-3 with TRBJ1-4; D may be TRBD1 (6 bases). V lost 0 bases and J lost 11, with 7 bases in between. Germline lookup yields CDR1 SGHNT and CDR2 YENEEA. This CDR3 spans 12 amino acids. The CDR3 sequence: CASSLDRGKLFF. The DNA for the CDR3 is TGTGCCAGCAGCTTAGATAGGGGGAAACTGTTTTTT.

The CDR3 spells CASSLYLARETQYF. For the CDR3, the DNA is TGTGCCAGCAGCTTGTATCTCGCACGAGAGACCCAGTACTTC. J is TRBJ2-5 and V is TRBV5-6; no clear D. The CDR3 is 14 residues long. Germline CDR1 reads SGHDT; CDR2 reads YYEEEE. V was trimmed by 1 base and J by 4 bases, leaving 11 bases between them.

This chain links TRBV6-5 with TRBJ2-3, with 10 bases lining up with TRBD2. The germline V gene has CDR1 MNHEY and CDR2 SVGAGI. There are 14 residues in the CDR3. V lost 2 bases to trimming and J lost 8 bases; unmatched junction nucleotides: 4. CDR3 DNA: TGTGCCAGCAGTTACCGGCTAGCGGGAGCTACGCAGTATTTT. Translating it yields CASSYRLAGATQYF.

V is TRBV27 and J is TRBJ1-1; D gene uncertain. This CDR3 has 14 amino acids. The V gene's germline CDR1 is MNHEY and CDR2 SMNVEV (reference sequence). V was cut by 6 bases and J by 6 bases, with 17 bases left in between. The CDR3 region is CASSPVGLGAEAFF. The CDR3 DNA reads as TGTGCCAGCAGCCCAGTAGGGCTTGGGGCTGAAGCTTTCTTT.

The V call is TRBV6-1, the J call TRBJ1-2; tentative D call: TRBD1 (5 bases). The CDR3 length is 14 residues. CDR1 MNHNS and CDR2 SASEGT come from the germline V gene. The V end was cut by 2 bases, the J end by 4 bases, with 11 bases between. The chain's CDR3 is CASSESPGLYGYTF. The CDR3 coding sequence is TGTGCCAGCAGTGAATCGCCGGGGCTCTATGGCTACACCTTC.